This T cell receptor (beta chain) stems from a study of blood T cell repertoires in COVID-19. Study overall: COVID-19 samples from acute and convalescent phases originated in the United States, Italy and Spain. T cells, B-cell-depleted T cells, or PBMCs provided the cDNA or gDNA that served as material.

The J segment lost 8 bases and the V segment lost 1 base, leaving 5 bases of the junction unmatched. The CDR3 is 16 residues long. The V gene's germline CDR1 is LNHNV and CDR2 YYDKDF (reference sequence). Here immunoSEQ multiplex PCR was the method, and the copy in TCRdb shows in-frame clones only, minus some. The sample consists of 200,000 to 300,000 clones, around 87% of them appearing once. This clone was counted a few times. The specimen was peripheral blood. This TCR was sampled from a woman in her forties or fifties with acute or convalescent COVID-19. The rearrangement joins TRBV15 to TRBJ2-1, with TRBD2 identical over 13 bases. The CDR3 DNA follows: TGTGCCACCAGCAGAGGGACTAGCGGGAGTGTTCATGAGCAGTTCTTC. Its protein is CATSRGTSGSVHEQFF.